This T cell receptor beta chain emerged from a study of shared clonotypes between healthy human individuals (dated by TCRdb to 2019 to 2021). Looking at the study overall: A couple of women and three men aged 18 to 49 years were included in the cohort. For each donor, CD4 naive and CD4 memory were each run on three plates, CD8 naive on two plates, and CD8 memory on one plate. To estimate repertoire size and how much clonotypes are shared between individuals, the study performed deep sequencing of blood TCR repertoires from roughly five healthy adults. To increase sequencing depth and limit assay-specific biases, TCR repertoire library preparation and sequencing were carried out by different laboratories using diverse techniques. Between about 0.8 and 9 billion PBMCs per donor were obtained by leukapheresis. Study-wide findings and limitations: Rarefaction of sorted-subset datasets indicated incomplete sequencing despite the large sequencing depth. Across a few donors, roughly 5.4% of naive CD4, approximately 4% of naive CD8, 2% to 2.5% of memory CD4, and 0.3% to 0.45% of memory CD8 clonotypes were shared. Estimated clonotype richness was generally larger for naive than for memory subsets. Sampling was limited to blood, and TCR repertoires in tissue likely differ from TCR repertoires in blood. The small number of donors limited the genetic and exposure-history diversity represented. Pairwise subsampling led to the expectation that sequencing depth would affect the degree of clonotype sharing among donors. Clonotypes shared by all four sorted-subset donors showed higher generation probabilities than non-shared clonotypes.

CD8 naive samples were CD45RO-negative cells positively selected for CCR7, giving a CD45RA+CCR7+ population that excluded TemRA cells. The donors were healthy, HIV-negative adults with no recently reported acute infections or vaccinations. All donors were Caucasian adults living in Nashville, Tennessee, USA. Blood was obtained by leukapheresis, after which PBMCs were separated by Ficoll-Histopaque density gradient centrifugation and cryopreserved in liquid nitrogen vapor phase. Analytical flow cytometry was used to check the purity and quantity of every magnetically sorted T cell population. From each sorted fraction, genomic DNA was isolated and quantified by UV absorbance on a Nanodrop 2000c. As to this clone: Its antigen is not yet known. No quality values exist for individual bases; no much larger clone is one base distant.

Taken from the germline V gene, the CDR1 and CDR2 loops are SGHDT and YYEEEE. V is cut by 0 bases and J by 1 base, and the space between the germline ends is 10 bases. The CDR3 starts with the cysteine, ends with the phenylalanine, and has 15 residues. The CDR3 DNA has 45 bases and is translated from base 1. Using the deep immunoSEQ assay, multiplex PCR amplified TCR CDR3 regions from genomic DNA. Extracted genomic DNA from each cell subset was distributed evenly across all wells of several immunoSEQ 96-well plates, and each plate was treated as a replicate. For sorted subsets, roughly 0.2 ug genomic DNA, equal to about 30,000 T cell genomes, was loaded into each replicate PCR. Purified libraries were quantified with a Qubit 3.0 fluorometer, sized on a Bioanalyzer 2100, and re-quantified with the KAPA Library Quantification kit. Each immunoSEQ 96-well plate was sequenced on its own single-read 150-cycle Illumina NextSeq 550 flow cell. Processing in the source paper ran as follows. The immunoSEQ output contained only junctional sequences without quality scores, so filtering could not match that applied to full-length reads. Sequences were annotated with PyIR, a Python wrapper for IgBLAST v1.9, and V/J genes and CDR3 were assigned using IMGT germline references. Any read was removed if the V/J assignment was weak (E-value above 1e-6), the CDR3 was missing, or the read contained stop codons, out-of-frame junctions, or ambiguous translated residues. V3J clonotypes were defined as sequences sharing the same inferred V gene, J gene, and CDR3 amino acid sequence. The percentage overlap between two repertoires was calculated by dividing the number of shared unique clonotypes by the size of the smaller repertoire. RTK rarefaction, the Chao1 estimator, and Recon v2.1 estimates of unobserved clonotypes were used to assess repertoire richness. Generation probabilities were computed with OLGA for all TCRbeta clonotypes obtained by the gDNA method from a handful of donors. What TCRdb holds here is the immuneACCESS table cut down to in-frame rearrangements. Part of the clones is not present; checked against another copy, under half of the missing clones reflect an unresolved V gene, and the others are unexplained. V and J calls and clone size are as listed in that table; D and trimming were resolved from the DNA. The sample table contains 2 million or so clones; only one count was recorded for approximately 95% of them. 0.85% to 1.2% of the sample is taken by the ten largest.

Sequencing was done on a sample of naive CD8+ T cells sorted from blood. This specimen's cell subset or site label, per the study, means: CD45RA+CCR7+. This receptor chain uses TRBV5-6 and TRBJ2-5; a confident D gene designation cannot be given. The receptor comes from a man younger than 35 in good health. The nucleotides read TGTGCCAGCAGCTTGGTTTTTTCGGTCCAAGAGACCCAGTACTTC. This yields the protein CASSLVFSVQETQYF.